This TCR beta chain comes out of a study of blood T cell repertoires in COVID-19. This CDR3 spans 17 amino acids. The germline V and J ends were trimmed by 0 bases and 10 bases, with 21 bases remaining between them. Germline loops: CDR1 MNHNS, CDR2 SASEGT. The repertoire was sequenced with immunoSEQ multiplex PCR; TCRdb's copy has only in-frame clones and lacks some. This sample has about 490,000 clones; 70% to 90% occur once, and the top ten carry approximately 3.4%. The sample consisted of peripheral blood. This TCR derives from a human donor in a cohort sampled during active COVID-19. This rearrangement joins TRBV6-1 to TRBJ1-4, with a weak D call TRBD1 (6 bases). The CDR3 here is CASSEAAGDFFGGKLFF. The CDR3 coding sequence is TGTGCCAGCAGTGAAGCGGCAGGGGATTTTTTTGGTGGAAAACTGTTTTTT.